The present entry profiles one TCR beta chain with its context. This entry is derived from a study of cytomegalovirus exposure and HLA in healthy donors. In the PCR, 60 Vbeta and 13 Jbeta primers were used. Only in-frame clones appear in the TCRdb table, and some are missing; sequencing was by immunoSEQ multiplex PCR. The sample holds around 54,000 clones, under 90% seen once. CDR1 and CDR2 (germline): LNHDA, SQIVND (reference sequence). CDR3 size: 14 residues. V was pared by 4 bases and J by 6 bases, with 13 bases between. V usage is TRBV19 and J usage is TRBJ1-5; D gene unclear. The receptor comes from a woman under 30 in good health and CMV-seronegative. Sequencing used PBMCs. The CDR3: CASSTEGWGQPQHF. The DNA of the CDR3 is TGTGCCAGTAGTACTGAGGGTTGGGGTCAGCCCCAGCATTTT.